The rows below give T cell receptor beta chains drawn from one sample of a study of cytomegalovirus exposure and HLA in healthy donors. Sequenced by immunoSEQ multiplex PCR; TCRdb stores in-frame clones only, minus some. The table counts tens of thousands of clones; over 1.5% lies in the top ten. Sequencing was carried out using PBMCs. These receptors were collected from a woman aged 25-40 years in good health and CMV-seronegative. CDR3s include the opening cysteine and the closing phenylalanine or tryptophan. A D gene is named only where the DNA matches it firmly.

>TRBD1|TRBV4-1|TRBJ1-5
CASSQRQGTGQPQHF
>TRBD2|TRBV28|TRBJ2-5
CASRRSGGAETQYF
>NA|TRBV10-1|TRBJ2-1
CASSAIANEQFF
>NA|TRBV5-6|TRBJ2-7
CASSFFQGVEQYF
>NA|TRBV7-9|TRBJ2-2
CASRSWSQGGTGELFF
>TRBD1|TRBV29-1|TRBJ2-7
CSVVGQSSYEQYF
>TRBD1|TRBV19|TRBJ2-1
CASRGQGSYNEQFF
>NA|TRBV19|TRBJ2-5
CASTKLPLRVPYQETQYF
>TRBD1|TRBV28|TRBJ2-5
CASSPVGQEGETQYF
>NA|TRBV20-1|TRBJ2-5
CSARGLETQYF
>NA|TRBV27|TRBJ2-1
CASSLRAETYNEQFF
>NA|TRBV30|TRBJ1-5
CAWSVQGGQPQHF
>TRBD2|TRBV18|TRBJ2-2
CASSRAGGRTGELFF
>TRBD1|TRBV5-5|TRBJ1-4
CASSFLTGNEKLFF
>NA|TRBV27|TRBJ2-7
CASSFPGGGSEQYF
>NA|TRBV11-2|TRBJ1-2
CASSLGAGGYGYTF
>NA|TRBV6-5|TRBJ1-1
CASSSGLLYTEAFF